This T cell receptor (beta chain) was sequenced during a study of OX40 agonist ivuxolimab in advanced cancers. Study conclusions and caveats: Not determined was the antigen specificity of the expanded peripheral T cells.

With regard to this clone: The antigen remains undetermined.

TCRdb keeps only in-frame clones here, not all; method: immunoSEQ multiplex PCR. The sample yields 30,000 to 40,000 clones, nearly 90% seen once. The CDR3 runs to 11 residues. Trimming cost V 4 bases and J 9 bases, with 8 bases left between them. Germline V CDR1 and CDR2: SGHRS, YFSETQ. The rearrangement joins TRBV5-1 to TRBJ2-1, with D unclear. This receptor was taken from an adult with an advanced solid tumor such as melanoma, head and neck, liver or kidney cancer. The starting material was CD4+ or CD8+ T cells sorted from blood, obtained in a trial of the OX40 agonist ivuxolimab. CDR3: CASSPSGEQFF. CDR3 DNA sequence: TGCGCCAGCAGCCCTTCGGGTGAGCAGTTCTTC.